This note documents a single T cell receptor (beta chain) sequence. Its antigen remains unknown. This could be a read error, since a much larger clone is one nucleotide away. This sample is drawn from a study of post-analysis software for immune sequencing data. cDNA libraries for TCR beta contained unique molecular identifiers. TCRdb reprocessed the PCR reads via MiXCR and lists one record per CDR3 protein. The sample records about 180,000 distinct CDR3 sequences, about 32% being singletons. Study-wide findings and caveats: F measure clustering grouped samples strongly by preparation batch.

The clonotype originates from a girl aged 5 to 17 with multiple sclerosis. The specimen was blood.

DNA of the CDR3: TGTACCAGCAGCCCGAGGGTAGGGGAGCAGTACTTC. This translates into CTSSPRVGEQYF. This rearrangement joins TRBV3-1 to TRBJ2-7, with a weak D call TRBD2 (5 bases). The CDR3 covers 12 residues. Germline CDR1 and CDR2: LGHDT and YNNKEL (reference sequence).